These 8 T cell receptor beta chains originate from one sample sequenced in a study of cytomegalovirus exposure and HLA in healthy donors. The PCR ran on 60 Vbeta and 13 Jbeta primers. Using immunoSEQ multiplex PCR, the repertoire was profiled, and TCRdb retains in-frame clones only, with some absent. The table includes about 200,000 clones, roughly 80% detected once. Input material: PBMCs. The origin of the receptors is a woman aged 25 to 39 in good health and CMV-seropositive.

The J gene is TRBJ1-2, the V gene TRBV28; D gene unclear. Per germline, CDR1 MDHEN and CDR2 SYDVKM. This CDR3 spans 16 amino acids. V dropped 4 bases and J dropped 1 base, with 16 bases sitting between them. The CDR3 DNA reads as TGTGCCAGCAGTTCGTACGCGGGGAACGTTAACTATGGCTACACCTTC. Translation: CASSSYAGNVNYGYTF.

This clone came up once. The chain has TRBV7-9 and TRBJ2-3; the match to TRBD2 covers 7 bases. Trimming at V came to 1 base and at J to 15 bases, leaving 7 bases not matched to a gene. The CDR3 is 12 amino acids. Per the germline V gene, CDR1 is SEHNR and CDR2 is FQNEAQ (reference sequence). CDR3: CASSLDVGGPYF. DNA of the CDR3: TGTGCCAGCAGCTTAGACGTGGGAGGGCCATATTTT.

This clone was detected once. This chain links TRBV19 with TRBJ1-2; perhaps TRBD1 as D (5 bases). The V gene's germline CDR1 is LNHDA and CDR2 SQIVND (reference sequence). V shed 2 bases and J shed 0 bases, with 7 bases lying between them. The CDR3 spans 14 residues. The DNA for the CDR3 is TGTGCCAGTAGTATAACAGGATCTAACTATGGCTACACCTTC. It specifies CASSITGSNYGYTF.

This clone has more than one count but fewer than ten. This sample also contains other DNA sequences that code for the same CDR3. J is TRBJ1-2 and V is TRBV7-9, with D unresolved. This CDR3 is 13 amino acids long. Germline CDR1 is SEHNR and CDR2 is FQNEAQ (reference sequence). The germline V and J ends were trimmed by 3 bases and 0 bases, with 5 bases remaining between them. The CDR3 here is CASSFSANYGYTF. The CDR3 region has the DNA TGTGCCAGCAGCTTCAGTGCTAACTATGGCTACACCTTC.

This clone was counted between two and nine times. The chain links TRBV6-5 to TRBJ2-5; no clear D. Germline CDR1 and CDR2: MNHEY and SVGAGI. V shed 5 bases and J shed 5 bases, with 15 bases lying between them. CDR3 size: 14 residues. This CDR3 reads CASSLGRKGETQYF. The CDR3, as DNA: TGTGCCAGCAGTCTAGGCCGTAAAGGCGAGACCCAGTACTTC.

This chain connects TRBV7-6 to TRBJ2-1; TRBD1 matches 10 bases. This CDR3 is 15 amino acids long. Trimming removed 7 bases from V and 4 bases from J; junction bases left unmatched: 7. CDR1 SGHVS and CDR2 FNYEAQ come from the germline V gene. CDR3: CASTPGQGEYNEQFF. In nucleotides, the CDR3 is TGTGCCAGCACCCCTGGACAGGGGGAGTACAATGAGCAGTTCTTC.

This clone appeared a single time. The chain employs TRBV6-6 and TRBJ1-2, with TRBD1 as a possible D gene (5 bases). Trimming cost V 7 bases and J 7 bases, with 19 bases left between them. Germline CDR1 and CDR2: MNHNY and SVGAGI (reference sequence). This CDR3 is built from 14 residues. The CDR3 sequence: CASTDGGRVRGYTF. The CDR3 coding sequence is TGTGCCAGCACCGACGGGGGAAGGGTACGTGGCTACACCTTC.

This chain links TRBV7-2 with TRBJ1-2, with 8 bases identical to TRBD1. Losses at the gene ends were 5 bases for V and 4 bases for J; bases not matched to a gene: 15. Germline V gene lookup returns CDR1 SGHTA and CDR2 FQGNSA. This CDR3 spans 17 amino acids. DNA of the CDR3: TGTGCCAGCAGCAAGCGTGCCGGACAGGGTTCGGGCTATGGCTACACCTTC. It translates to CASSKRAGQGSGYGYTF.